This is a list of T cell receptor beta chains from one sample in a study of CXCR3-negative and CXCR3-positive naive CD8 T cells. One entry per CDR3 protein, without DNA, is what TCRdb gives after re-calling the 5' RACE reads. Seen in this sample are roughly 61,000 distinct CDR3 sequences; the ten most common clones hold 0.5% to 0.55%. The sample was naive CXCR3+ CD8+ T cells from blood. These receptors were taken from a human donor in good health. Some clones in this sample may be carry-over from other donors' samples. CDR3s include the opening cysteine and the closing phenylalanine or tryptophan. The order of the fields is J gene, V gene, CDR3 protein.

j_call: TRBJ1-5
v_call: TRBV29-1
cdr3_aa: CSVGQGGQPQHF

j_call: TRBJ1-1
v_call: TRBV6-2/TRBV6-3
cdr3_aa: CASTLRWGGGTEAFF

j_call: TRBJ1-6
v_call: TRBV5-8
cdr3_aa: CASSLRQGSSPLHF

j_call: TRBJ1-5
v_call: TRBV28
cdr3_aa: CASSFEKETKIGNQPQHF

j_call: TRBJ2-3
v_call: TRBV9
cdr3_aa: CASSVAGVSTDTQYF

j_call: TRBJ2-7
v_call: TRBV13
cdr3_aa: CASSSLRLTGEELGEQYF

j_call: TRBJ2-1
v_call: TRBV19
cdr3_aa: CASSITGPLNEQFF

j_call: TRBJ2-7
v_call: TRBV12-3/TRBV12-4
cdr3_aa: CASSGHSSSGTVSYEQYF

j_call: TRBJ2-1
v_call: TRBV29-1
cdr3_aa: CSVEELGNEQFF

j_call: TRBJ1-2
v_call: TRBV4-3
cdr3_aa: CASSQDPGGPRYGYTF